The 10 T cell receptor beta chains reported below all come from one sample, sequenced in a study of cytomegalovirus exposure and HLA in healthy donors. Measured with immunoSEQ multiplex PCR; TCRdb has only the in-frame clones, and not every one. The sample records roughly 150,000 clones, 84% being singletons. The sequencing input was PBMCs. The receptors were gathered from a young man in good health and CMV-seropositive.

This clone was recorded once. V usage is TRBV7-9 and J usage is TRBJ2-5, with a possible D match to TRBD1 (5 bases). This CDR3 is built from 12 residues. V gave up 3 bases and J gave up 6 bases, with 8 bases separating them. Germline CDR1 SEHNR, CDR2 FQNEAQ (reference sequence). The CDR3 reads CASSFQGQTQYF. CDR3 in DNA: TGTGCCAGCAGCTTTCAGGGCCAGACCCAGTACTTC. The whole variable domain, filled in from reference TRBV7-9 and TRBJ2-5, reads DTGVSQNPRHKITKRGQNVTFRCDPISEHNRLYWYRQTLGQGPEFLTYFQNEAQLEKSRLLSDRFSAERPKGSFSTLEIQRTEQGDSAMYLCASSFQGQTQYFGPGTRLLVL.

The rearrangement links TRBV28 to TRBJ1-2; possible D gene TRBD1, 5 bases. Germline CDR1 reads MDHEN; CDR2 reads SYDVKM. CDR3 length: 13 residues. V lost 8 bases and J lost 3, with 13 bases in between. In DNA form, the CDR3 reads TGTGCCAGCGTCGGGGGACCCGACTATGGCTACACCTTC. Its protein product is CASVGGPDYGYTF.

For this clone: Distinct nucleotide sequences in the sample also encode this CDR3. The chain couples TRBV2 to TRBJ1-2, with 10 nucleotides matching TRBD1. The CDR3 length is 14 residues. Germline-derived CDR1 and CDR2 are SNHLY and FYNNEI. With V trimmed by 5 bases and J by 5 bases, 5 bases remained unmatched. Written as DNA, the CDR3 is TGTGCCAGCAGTCGACAGGGGGCGGAGTATGGCTACACCTTC. Its translation is CASSRQGAEYGYTF. The complete variable domain, with remaining parts taken from reference TRBV2 and TRBJ1-2, reads EPEVTQTPSHQVTQMGQEVILRCVPISNHLYFYWYRQILGQKVEFLVSFYNNEISEKSEIFDDQFSVERPDGSNFTLKIRSTKLEDSAMYFCASSRQGAEYGYTFGSGTRLTVV.

The chain carries TRBV4-3 and TRBJ1-1, with 8 bases aligning to TRBD1. Germline V lookup: CDR1 LGHNA, CDR2 YSLEER. This CDR3 is built from 13 residues. V lost 8 bases, J lost 7 bases, and 9 bases stayed unmatched. DNA of the CDR3: TGCGCCAGCGCATTACAGGGGGTAGGTGAAGCTTTCTTT. Amino acid sequence: CASALQGVGEAFF.

V usage is TRBV5-6 and J usage is TRBJ2-7; tentatively, D is TRBD1 (6 bases). Trimming cost V 4 bases and J 3 bases, with 17 bases left between them. The CDR3 is 15 amino acids. Germline assignment: CDR1 SGHDT and CDR2 YYEEEE. For the CDR3, the DNA is TGTGCCAGCAGCGAACCCCCACAGGGTTACTACGAGCAGTACTTC. This translates into CASSEPPQGYYEQYF.

This clone was seen only a few times. The sample contains more than one DNA sequence encoding this CDR3. The chain recombines TRBV6-5 with TRBJ1-2, with a tentative D call TRBD1 (6 bases). The germline V gene encodes CDR1 MNHEY and CDR2 SVGAGI. This CDR3 is 12 amino acids long. With 3 bases removed from V and 6 bases from J, the gap between germline ends came to 8 bases. The CDR3 spells CASSYNRDGYTF. The CDR3 bases are TGTGCCAGCAGTTATAACAGGGATGGCTACACCTTC.

The chain is built from TRBV25-1 and TRBJ1-2, with 7 bases aligning to TRBD1. CDR1 is MGHDK and CDR2 is SYGVNS in the germline V gene. With 6 bases clipped from V and 4 bases from J, the junction kept 5 bases outside the gene matches. The CDR3 contains 13 residues. CDR3 loop: CASSSWDSYGYTF. In DNA, the CDR3 is TGTGCCAGCAGCTCTTGGGACAGCTATGGCTACACCTTC.

The chain uses TRBV6-5 and TRBJ2-5; a possible D gene is TRBD1 (6 bases). Germline V CDR1 and CDR2: MNHEY, SVGAGI. With 5 bases removed from V and 1 base from J, the gap between germline ends came to 8 bases. The CDR3 totals 13 residues. The CDR3 sequence is CASSPDSQETQYF. CDR3 nucleotide sequence: TGTGCCAGCAGTCCGGACAGCCAAGAGACCCAGTACTTC.

The chain carries TRBV5-5 and TRBJ1-1; TRBD1 agrees at 8 bases. V gave up 0 bases and J gave up 6 bases; unmatched junction bases: 7. The CDR3 is made up of 15 amino acids. Germline CDR1 is SGHKS and CDR2 is YYEKEE (reference sequence). The CDR3 DNA is TGTGCCAGCAGCTTGGGGGGGACAGGTCTGGCTGAAGCTTTCTTT. This gives the protein CASSLGGTGLAEAFF.

The rearrangement links TRBV19 to TRBJ2-3; D might be TRBD2 (5 bases). The CDR3 runs to 17 residues. The germline V gene has CDR1 LNHDA and CDR2 SQIVND (reference sequence). V was trimmed by 6 bases and J by 0 bases, leaving 19 bases between them. CDR3 sequence: CASRSGLRIASTDTQYF. The CDR3 bases are TGTGCCAGTAGGTCGGGGTTGAGGATCGCTAGCACAGATACGCAGTATTTT.